The clone carrying this TCR beta chain is labeled as medium-sized. TRB was amplified from about 260-540 ng of blood genomic DNA. The data derive from a study of T and B cells in COVID-19 patients. The CDR3 is 12 residues long. Multiplex PCR with BIOMED2 TRB-A/B primer pools amplified TRB rearrangements. A single record per CDR3 protein comes from TCRdb applying MiXCR to the multiplex PCR reads. The table includes approximately 17,000 distinct CDR3 sequences, around a quarter detected once. This TCR derives from a human donor who had recovered from COVID-19. The rearrangement joins TRBV12-3 or TRBV12-4 to TRBJ2-7; tentative D call: TRBD2 (5 bases). The sample was blood. Written as DNA, the CDR3 is TGTGCGACGGGAAGGAGTACCTACGAGCAGTACTTC. It codes for CATGRSTYEQYF.